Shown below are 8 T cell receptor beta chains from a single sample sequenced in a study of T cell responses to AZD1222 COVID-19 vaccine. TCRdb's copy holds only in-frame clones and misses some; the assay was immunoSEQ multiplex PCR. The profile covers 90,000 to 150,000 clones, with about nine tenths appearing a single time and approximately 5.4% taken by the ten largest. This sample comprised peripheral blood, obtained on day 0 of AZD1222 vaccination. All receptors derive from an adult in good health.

The DNA for the CDR3 is TGTGCCAGCAAGAAGACAATCGACTATGGCTACACCTTC. It specifies CASKKTIDYGYTF. The chain has TRBV12-3 or TRBV12-4 and TRBJ1-2, with D unresolved. The CDR3 has 13 amino acids. Trimming took 7 bases from V and 3 from J, leaving 12 bases between them.

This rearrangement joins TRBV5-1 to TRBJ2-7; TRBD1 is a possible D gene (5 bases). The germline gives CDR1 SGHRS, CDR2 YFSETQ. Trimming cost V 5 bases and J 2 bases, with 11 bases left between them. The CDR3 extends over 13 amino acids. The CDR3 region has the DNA TGCGCCAGCAGAGAACCACAGGCCTACGAGCAGTACTTC. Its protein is CASREPQAYEQYF.

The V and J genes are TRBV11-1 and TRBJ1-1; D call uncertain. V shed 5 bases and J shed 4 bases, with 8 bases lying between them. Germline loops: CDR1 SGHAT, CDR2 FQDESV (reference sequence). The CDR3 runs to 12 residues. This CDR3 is CASSRYGTEAFF. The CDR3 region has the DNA TGTGCCAGCAGCCGGTACGGCACTGAAGCTTTCTTT.

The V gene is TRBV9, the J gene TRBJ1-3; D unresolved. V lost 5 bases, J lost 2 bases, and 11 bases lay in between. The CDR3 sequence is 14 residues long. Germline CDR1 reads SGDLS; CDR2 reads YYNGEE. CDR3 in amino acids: CASSPFSAGNTIYF. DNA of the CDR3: TGTGCCAGCAGTCCGTTTTCAGCTGGAAACACCATATATTTT. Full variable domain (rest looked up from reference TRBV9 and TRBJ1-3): DSGVTQTPKHLITATGQRVTLRCSPRSGDLSVYWYQQSLDQGLQFLIQYYNGEERAKGNILERFSAQQFPDLHSELNLSSLELGDSALYFCASSPFSAGNTIYFGEGSWLTVV.

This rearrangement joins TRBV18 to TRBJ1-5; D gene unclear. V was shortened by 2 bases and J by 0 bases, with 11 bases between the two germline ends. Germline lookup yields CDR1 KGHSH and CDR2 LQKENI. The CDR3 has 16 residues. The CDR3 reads CASSPSGWDSNQPQHF. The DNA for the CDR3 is TGTGCCAGCTCACCATCGGGGTGGGATAGCAATCAGCCCCAGCATTTT.

The CDR3: CASSQRGGRETQYF. As DNA, the CDR3 is TGTGCCAGCAGCCAACGTGGGGGGCGGGAGACCCAGTACTTC. The V and J genes are TRBV9 and TRBJ2-5; D possibly matches TRBD1 or TRBD2 (6 bases each). CDR3 size: 14 residues. CDR1 and CDR2 from the germline V gene are SGDLS and YYNGEE. V was shortened by 4 bases and J by 5 bases, with 15 bases between the two germline ends.

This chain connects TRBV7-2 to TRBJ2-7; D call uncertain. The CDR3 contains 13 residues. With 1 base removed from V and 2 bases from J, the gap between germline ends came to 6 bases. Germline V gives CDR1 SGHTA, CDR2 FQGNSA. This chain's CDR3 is CASSLEVPYEQYF. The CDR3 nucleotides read TGTGCCAGCAGCTTAGAAGTCCCCTACGAGCAGTACTTC.

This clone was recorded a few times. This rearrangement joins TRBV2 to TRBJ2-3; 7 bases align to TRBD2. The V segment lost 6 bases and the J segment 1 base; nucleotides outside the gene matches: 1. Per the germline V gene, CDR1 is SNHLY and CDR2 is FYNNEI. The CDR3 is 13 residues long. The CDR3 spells CASRLAGTDTQYF. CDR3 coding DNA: TGTGCCAGCAGGCTAGCGGGCACAGATACGCAGTATTTT. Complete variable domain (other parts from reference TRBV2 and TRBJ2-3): EPEVTQTPSHQVTQMGQEVILRCVPISNHLYFYWYRQILGQKVEFLVSFYNNEISEKSEIFDDQFSVERPDGSNFTLKIRSTKLEDSAMYFCASRLAGTDTQYFGPGTRLTVL.